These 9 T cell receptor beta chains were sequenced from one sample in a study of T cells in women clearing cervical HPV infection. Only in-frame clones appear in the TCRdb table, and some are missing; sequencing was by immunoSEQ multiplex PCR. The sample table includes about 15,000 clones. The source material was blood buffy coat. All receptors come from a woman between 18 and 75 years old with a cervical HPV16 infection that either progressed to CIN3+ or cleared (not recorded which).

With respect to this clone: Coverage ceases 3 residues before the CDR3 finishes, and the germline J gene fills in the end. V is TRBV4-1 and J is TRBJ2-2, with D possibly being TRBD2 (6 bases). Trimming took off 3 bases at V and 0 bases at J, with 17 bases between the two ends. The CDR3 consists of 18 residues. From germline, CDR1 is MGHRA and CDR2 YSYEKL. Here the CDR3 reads CASSHRGTKNTNTGELFF. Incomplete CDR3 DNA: TGCGCCAGCAGCCATCGGGGGACCAAAAATACGAACACCGGGGAG.

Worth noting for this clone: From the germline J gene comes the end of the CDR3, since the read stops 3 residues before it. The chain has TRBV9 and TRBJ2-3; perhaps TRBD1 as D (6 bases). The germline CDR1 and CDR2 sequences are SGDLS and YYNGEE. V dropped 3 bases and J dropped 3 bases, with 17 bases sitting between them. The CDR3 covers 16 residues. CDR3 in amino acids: CASSGQQGYRTDTQYF. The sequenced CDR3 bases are TGTGCCAGCAGCGGCCAACAGGGCTACCGGACAGATACG.

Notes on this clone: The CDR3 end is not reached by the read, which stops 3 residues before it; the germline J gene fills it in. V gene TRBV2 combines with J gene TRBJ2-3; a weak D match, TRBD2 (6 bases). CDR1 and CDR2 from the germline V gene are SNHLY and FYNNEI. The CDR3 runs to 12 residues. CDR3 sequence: CASSQTRETQYF. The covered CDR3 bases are TGTGCCAGCAGTCAGACTAGGGAGACG.

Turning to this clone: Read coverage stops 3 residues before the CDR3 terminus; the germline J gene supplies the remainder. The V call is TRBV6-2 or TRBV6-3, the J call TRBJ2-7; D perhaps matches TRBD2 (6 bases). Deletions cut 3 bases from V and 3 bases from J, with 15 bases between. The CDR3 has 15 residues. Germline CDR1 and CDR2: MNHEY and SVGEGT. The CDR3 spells CASSYRPGLFYEQYF. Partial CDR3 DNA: TGTGCCAGCAGTTATAGGCCGGGACTCTTCTACGAG.

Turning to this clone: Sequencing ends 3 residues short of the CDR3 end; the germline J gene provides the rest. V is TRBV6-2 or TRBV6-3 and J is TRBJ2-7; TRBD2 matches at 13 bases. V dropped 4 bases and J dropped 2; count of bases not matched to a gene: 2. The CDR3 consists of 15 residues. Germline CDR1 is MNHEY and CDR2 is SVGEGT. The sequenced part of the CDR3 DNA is TGTGCCAGCAGTTGGGGACTAGCGGGGACCTACGAG. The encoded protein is CASSWGLAGTYE. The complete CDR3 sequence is CASSWGLAGTYEQYF.

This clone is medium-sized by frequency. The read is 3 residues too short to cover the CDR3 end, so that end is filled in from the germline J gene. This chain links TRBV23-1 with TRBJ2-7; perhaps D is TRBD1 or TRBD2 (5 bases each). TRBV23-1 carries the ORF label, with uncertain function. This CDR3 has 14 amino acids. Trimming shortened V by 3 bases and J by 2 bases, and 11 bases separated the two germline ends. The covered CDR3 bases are TGCGCCAGCAGTCACTCAGGGAGTACCTACGAG. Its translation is CASSHSGSTYE. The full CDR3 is CASSHSGSTYEQYF.

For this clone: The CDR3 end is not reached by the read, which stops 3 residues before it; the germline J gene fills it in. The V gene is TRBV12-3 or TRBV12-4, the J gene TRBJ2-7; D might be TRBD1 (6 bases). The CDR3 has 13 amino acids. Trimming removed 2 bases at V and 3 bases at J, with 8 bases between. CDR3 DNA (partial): TGTGCCAGCAGTTTATGGGGGCTCTACGAG. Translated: CASSLWGLYE. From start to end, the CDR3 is CASSLWGLYEQYF.

The sequenced CDR3 bases are TGTGCCAGCAGTTTGGGGGGAACTAATGAAAAA. This sequence encodes CASSLGGTNEK. In full, the CDR3 reads CASSLGGTNEKLFF. The chain carries TRBV28 and TRBJ1-4, with D perhaps TRBD1 (5 bases). The read ends 3 residues shy of where the CDR3 ends; the end is completed using the germline J gene. This CDR3 is built from 14 residues. The ends were cut back, 3 bases at V and 1 base at J, with 6 bases in the middle. Germline lookup yields CDR1 MDHEN and CDR2 SYDVKM.

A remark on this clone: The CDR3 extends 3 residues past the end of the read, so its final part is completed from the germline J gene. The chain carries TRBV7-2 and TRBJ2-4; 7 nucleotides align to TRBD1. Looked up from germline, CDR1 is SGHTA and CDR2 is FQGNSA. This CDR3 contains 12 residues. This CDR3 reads CASSRTGRGQYF. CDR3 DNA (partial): TGTGCCAGCAGCCGGACAGGCCGCGGT.